This TCR beta chain was recorded in a study of T cell responses to AZD1222 COVID-19 vaccine. Overall study results and limits: The span of vaccine-associated CD4 TCRs extended across spike, with dominance at 160-218 and 743-854. Donors were mostly white British, more females; clonal diversity possibly underestimated.

V dropped 2 bases and J dropped 6 bases, with 10 bases sitting between them. Germline V gene data show CDR1 as MNHEY and CDR2 as SVGAGI. This CDR3 is 14 amino acids long. Here immunoSEQ multiplex PCR was the method, and the copy in TCRdb shows in-frame clones only, minus some. The sample has 60,000 to 90,000 clones, roughly 87% seen once. Turning to this clone: Its antigen is unidentified.

Sequencing was performed on peripheral blood, taken 28 days after the second AZD1222 dose. V gene TRBV6-5 combines with J gene TRBJ2-2, with D perhaps matching TRBD2 (6 bases). The sequence came from an adult who received the AZD1222 COVID-19 vaccine. CDR3 region: CASSYVGGAGELFF. The DNA of the CDR3 is TGTGCCAGCAGTTACGTCGGAGGGGCCGGGGAGCTGTTTTTT.